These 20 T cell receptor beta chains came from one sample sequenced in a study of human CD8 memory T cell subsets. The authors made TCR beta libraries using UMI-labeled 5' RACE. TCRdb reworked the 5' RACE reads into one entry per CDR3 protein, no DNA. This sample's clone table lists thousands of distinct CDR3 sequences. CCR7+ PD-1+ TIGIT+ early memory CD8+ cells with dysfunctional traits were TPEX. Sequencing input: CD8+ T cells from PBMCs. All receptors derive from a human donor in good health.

CDR3 region: CASSPVETGELFF. The rearrangement joins TRBV7-9 to TRBJ2-2. Germline V gene lookup returns CDR1 SEHNR and CDR2 FQNEAQ (reference sequence). The CDR3 consists of 13 residues.

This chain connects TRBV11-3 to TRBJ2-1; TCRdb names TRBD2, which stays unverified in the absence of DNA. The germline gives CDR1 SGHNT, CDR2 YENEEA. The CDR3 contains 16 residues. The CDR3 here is CASSITSRLSYNEQFF.

The CDR3 loop reads CASSLEPGYSYNEQFF. The V and J genes are TRBV5-5 and TRBJ2-1; the D call of TRBD1 rests on TCRdb alone, since no DNA is present to check it. The CDR3 has 16 amino acids. Germline V lookup: CDR1 SGHKS, CDR2 YYEKEE (reference sequence).

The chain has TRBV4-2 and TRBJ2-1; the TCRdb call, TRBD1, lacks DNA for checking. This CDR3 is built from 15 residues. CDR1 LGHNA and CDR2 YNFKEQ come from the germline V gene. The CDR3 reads CASTTSWGEGNEQFF.

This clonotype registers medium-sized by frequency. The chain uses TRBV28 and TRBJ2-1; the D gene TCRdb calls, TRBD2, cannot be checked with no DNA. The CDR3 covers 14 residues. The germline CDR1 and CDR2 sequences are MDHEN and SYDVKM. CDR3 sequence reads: CASSASGTYNEQFF.

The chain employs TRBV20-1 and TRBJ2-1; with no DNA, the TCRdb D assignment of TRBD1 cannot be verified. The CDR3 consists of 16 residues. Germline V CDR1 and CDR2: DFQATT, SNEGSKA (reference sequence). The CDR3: CSAAPTETGDYNEQFF.

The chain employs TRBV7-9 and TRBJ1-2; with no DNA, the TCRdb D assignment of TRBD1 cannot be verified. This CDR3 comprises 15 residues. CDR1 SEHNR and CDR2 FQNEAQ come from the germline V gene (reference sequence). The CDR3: CASSPPDTFNYGYTF.

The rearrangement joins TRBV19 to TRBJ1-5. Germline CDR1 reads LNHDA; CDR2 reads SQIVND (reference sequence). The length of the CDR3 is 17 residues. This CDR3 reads CASSWGDRSHSNQPQHF.

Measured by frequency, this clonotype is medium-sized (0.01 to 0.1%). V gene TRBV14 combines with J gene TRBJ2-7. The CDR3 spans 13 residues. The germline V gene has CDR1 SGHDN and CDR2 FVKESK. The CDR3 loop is CASRQESSYEQYF.

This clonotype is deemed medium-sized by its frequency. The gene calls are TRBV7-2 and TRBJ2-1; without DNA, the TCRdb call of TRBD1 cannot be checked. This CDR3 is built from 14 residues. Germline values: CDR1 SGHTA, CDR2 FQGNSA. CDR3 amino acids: CASSSRQTYNEQFF.

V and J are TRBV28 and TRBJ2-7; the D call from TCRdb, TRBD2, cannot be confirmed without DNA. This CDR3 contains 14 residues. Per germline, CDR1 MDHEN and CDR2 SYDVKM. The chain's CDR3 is CASSFGLAPYEQYF.

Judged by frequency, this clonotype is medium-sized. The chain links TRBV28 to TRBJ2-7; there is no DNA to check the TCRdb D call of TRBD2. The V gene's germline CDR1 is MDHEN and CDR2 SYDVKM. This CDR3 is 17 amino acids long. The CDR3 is CASGAGLAGGLRYEQYF.

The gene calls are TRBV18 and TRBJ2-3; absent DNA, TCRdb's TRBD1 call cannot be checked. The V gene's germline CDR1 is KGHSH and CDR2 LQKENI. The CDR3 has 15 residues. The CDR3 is CASSPTDTGTDTQYF.

The CDR3 sequence: CSASSRFSEAFF. The rearrangement uses TRBV20-1 and TRBJ1-1. Germline CDR1 and CDR2: DFQATT and SNEGSKA (reference sequence). The CDR3 spans 12 residues.

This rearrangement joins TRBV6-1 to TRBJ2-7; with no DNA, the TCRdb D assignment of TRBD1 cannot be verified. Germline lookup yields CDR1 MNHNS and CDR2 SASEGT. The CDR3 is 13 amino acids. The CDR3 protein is CASSVRGAYEQYF.

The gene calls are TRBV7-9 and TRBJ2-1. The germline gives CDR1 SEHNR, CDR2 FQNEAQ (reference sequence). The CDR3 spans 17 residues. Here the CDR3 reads CASSLDGPRGSYNEQFF.

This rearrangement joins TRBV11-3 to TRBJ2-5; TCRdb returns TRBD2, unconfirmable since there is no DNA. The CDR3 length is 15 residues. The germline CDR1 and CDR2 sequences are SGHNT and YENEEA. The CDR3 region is CASSSYQGTRVAQYF.

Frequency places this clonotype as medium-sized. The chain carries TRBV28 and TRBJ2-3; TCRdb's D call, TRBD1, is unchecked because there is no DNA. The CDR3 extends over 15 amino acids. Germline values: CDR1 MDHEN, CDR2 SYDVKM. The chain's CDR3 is CASSPTGTGSDTQYF.

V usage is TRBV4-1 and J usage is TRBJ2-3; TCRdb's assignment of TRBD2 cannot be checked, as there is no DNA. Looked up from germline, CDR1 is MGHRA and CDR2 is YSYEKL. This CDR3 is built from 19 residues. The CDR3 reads CASSQPGLAEATSTDTQYF.

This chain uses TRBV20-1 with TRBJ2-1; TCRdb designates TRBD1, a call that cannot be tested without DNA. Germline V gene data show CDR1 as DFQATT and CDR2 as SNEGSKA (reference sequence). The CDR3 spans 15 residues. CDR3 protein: CSAPDLSLSYNEQFF.